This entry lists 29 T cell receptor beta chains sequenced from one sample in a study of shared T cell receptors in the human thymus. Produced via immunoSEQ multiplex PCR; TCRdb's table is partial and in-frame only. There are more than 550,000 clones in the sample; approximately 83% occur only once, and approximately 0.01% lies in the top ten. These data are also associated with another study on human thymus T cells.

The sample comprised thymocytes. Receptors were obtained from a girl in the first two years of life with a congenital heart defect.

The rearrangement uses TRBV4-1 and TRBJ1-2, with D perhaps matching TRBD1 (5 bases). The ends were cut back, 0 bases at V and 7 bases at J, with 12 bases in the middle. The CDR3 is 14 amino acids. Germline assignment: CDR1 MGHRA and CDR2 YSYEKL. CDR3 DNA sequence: TGCGCCAGCAGCCAAGACGGAGGGGACCCTGGCTACACCTTC. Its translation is CASSQDGGDPGYTF.

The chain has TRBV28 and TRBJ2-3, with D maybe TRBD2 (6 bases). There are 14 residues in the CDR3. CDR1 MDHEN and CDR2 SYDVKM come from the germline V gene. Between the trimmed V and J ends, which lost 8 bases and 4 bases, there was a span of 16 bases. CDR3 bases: TGTGCCAGCGCCACACCACTAGCCCCAGATACGCAGTATTTT. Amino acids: CASATPLAPDTQYF.

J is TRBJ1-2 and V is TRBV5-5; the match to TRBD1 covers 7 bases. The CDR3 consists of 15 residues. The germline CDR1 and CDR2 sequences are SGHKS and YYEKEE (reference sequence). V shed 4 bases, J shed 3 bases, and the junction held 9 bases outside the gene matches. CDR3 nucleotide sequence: TGTGCCAGCAGCGCTAGGACAGGAGGGTACTATGGCTACACCTTC. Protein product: CASSARTGGYYGYTF.

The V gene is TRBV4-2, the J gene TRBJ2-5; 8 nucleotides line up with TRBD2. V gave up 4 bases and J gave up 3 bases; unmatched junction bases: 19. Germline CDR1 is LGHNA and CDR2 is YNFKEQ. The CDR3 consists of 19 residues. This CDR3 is CASSRPIGRGGRVEETQYF. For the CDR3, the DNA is TGTGCCAGCAGCCGACCTATCGGTCGGGGGGGCCGGGTGGAAGAGACCCAGTACTTC.

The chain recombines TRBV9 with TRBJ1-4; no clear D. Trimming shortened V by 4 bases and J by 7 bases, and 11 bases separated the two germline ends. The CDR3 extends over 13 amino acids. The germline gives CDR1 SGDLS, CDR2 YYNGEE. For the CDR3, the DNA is TGTGCCAGCAGCTCCGGGTTGGCTGAAAAACTGTTTTTT. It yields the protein CASSSGLAEKLFF.

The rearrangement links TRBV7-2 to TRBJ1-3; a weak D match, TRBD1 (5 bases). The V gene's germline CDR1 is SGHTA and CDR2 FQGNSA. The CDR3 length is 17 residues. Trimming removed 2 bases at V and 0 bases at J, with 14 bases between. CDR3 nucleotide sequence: TGTGCCAGCAGCTTAACGCCCGACAGTTTCTCTGGAAACACCATATATTTT. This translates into CASSLTPDSFSGNTIYF.

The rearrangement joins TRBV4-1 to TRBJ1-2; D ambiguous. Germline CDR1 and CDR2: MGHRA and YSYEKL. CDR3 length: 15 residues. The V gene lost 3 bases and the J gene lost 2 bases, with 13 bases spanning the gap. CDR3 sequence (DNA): TGCGCCAGCAGCCAGGGTTCGGGGAGGAACTATGGCTACACCTTC. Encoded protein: CASSQGSGRNYGYTF.

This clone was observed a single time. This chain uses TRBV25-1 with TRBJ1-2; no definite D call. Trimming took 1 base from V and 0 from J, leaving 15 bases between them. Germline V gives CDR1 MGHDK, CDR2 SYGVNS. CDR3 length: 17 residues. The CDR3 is CASSESYKPGSNYGYTF. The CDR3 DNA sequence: TGTGCCAGCAGTGAATCCTACAAACCGGGTTCTAACTATGGCTACACCTTC.

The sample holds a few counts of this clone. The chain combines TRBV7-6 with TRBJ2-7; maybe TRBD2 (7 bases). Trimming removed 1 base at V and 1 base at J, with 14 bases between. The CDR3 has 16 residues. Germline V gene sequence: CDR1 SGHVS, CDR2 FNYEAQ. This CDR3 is CASSLGRGGLSYEQYF. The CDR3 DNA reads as TGTGCCAGCAGCTTAGGGCGCGGGGGCTTGTCCTACGAGCAGTACTTC.

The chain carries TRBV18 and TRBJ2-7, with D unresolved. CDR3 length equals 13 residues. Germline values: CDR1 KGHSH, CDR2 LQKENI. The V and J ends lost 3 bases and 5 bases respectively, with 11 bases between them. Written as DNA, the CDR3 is TGTGCCAGCTCACCCCCACAGCCCCACGAGCAGTACTTC. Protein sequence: CASSPPQPHEQYF.

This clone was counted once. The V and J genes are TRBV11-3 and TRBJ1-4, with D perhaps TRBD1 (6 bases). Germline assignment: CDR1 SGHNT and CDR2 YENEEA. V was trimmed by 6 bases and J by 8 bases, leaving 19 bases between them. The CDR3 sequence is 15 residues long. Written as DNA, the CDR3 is TGTGCCAGCAGGTACCGGGACACCCAAATGGAAAAACTGTTTTTT. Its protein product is CASRYRDTQMEKLFF.

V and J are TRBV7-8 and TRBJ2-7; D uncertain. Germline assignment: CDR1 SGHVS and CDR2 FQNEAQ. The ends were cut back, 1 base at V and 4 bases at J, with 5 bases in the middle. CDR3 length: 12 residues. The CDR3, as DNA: TGTGCCAGCAGCTTAGGTTCTTACGAGCAGTACTTC. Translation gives CASSLGSYEQYF. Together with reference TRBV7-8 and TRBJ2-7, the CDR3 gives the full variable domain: GAGVSQSPRYKVAKRGQDVALRCDPISGHVSLFWYQQALGQGPEFLTYFQNEAQLDKSGLPSDRFFAERPEGSVSTLKIQRTQQEDSAVYLCASSLGSYEQYFGPGTRLTVT.

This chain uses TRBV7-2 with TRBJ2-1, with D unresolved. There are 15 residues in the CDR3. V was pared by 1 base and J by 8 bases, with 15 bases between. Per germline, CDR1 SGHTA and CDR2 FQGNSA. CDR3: CASSLVNSERDEQFF. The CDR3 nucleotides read TGTGCCAGCAGCTTAGTGAACTCCGAACGCGATGAGCAGTTCTTC.

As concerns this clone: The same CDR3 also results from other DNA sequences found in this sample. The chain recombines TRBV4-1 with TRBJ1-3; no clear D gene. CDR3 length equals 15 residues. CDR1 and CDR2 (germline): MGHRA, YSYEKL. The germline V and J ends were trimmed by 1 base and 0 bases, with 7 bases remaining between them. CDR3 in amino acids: CASSQGGSSGNTIYF. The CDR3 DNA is TGCGCCAGCAGCCAAGGCGGAAGCTCTGGAAACACCATATATTTT.

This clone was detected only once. The CDR3 DNA is TGTGCCAGCAGCCATAGACAGGGCTATCCCCAGCATTTT. This gives the protein CASSHRQGYPQHF. J is TRBJ1-5 and V is TRBV14; 7 nucleotides match TRBD1. The CDR3 covers 13 residues. CDR1 is SGHDN, CDR2 FVKESK, per germline. V was clipped by 3 bases and J by 10 bases; unmatched bases: 6.

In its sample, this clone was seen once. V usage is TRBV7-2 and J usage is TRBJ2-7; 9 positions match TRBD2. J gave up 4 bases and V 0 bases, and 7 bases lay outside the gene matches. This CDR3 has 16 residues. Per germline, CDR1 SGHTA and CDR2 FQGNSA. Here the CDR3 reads CASSLAPAGGPYEQYF. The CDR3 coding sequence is TGTGCCAGCAGCTTAGCCCCTGCGGGGGGGCCTTACGAGCAGTACTTC.

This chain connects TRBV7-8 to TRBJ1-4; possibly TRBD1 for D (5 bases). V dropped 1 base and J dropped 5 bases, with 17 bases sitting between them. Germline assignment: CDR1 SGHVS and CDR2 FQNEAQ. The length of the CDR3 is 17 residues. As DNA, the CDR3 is TGTGCCAGCAGCTTAGGTGGGGGGGGACGGATGAATGAAAAACTGTTTTTT. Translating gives CASSLGGGGRMNEKLFF.

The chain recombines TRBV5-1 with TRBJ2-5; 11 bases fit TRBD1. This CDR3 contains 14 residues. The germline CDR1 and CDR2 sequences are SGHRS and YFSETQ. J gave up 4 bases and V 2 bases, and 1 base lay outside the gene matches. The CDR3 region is CASSFGTGGETQYF. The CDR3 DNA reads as TGCGCCAGCAGCTTTGGGACAGGGGGAGAGACCCAGTACTTC.

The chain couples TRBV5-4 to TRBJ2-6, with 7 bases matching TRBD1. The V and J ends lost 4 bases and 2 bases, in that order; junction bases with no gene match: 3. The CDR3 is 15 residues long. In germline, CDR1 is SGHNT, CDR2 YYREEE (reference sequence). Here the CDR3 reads CASSHQGAGANVLTF. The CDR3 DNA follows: TGTGCCAGCAGCCATCAGGGGGCTGGGGCCAACGTCCTGACTTTC.

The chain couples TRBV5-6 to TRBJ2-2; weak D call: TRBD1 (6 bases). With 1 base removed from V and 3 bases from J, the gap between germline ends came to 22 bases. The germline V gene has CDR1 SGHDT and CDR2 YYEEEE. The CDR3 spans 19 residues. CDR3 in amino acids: CASSLCIKSISGDTGELFF. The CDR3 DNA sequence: TGTGCCAGCAGCTTGTGTATTAAATCGATATCAGGGGACACCGGGGAGCTGTTTTTT.

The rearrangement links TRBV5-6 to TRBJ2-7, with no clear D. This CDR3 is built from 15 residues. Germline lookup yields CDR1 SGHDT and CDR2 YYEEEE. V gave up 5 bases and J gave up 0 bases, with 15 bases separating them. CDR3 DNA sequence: TGTGCCAGCAGTTCTAGACCCCTCAGCTCCTACGAGCAGTACTTC. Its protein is CASSSRPLSSYEQYF.

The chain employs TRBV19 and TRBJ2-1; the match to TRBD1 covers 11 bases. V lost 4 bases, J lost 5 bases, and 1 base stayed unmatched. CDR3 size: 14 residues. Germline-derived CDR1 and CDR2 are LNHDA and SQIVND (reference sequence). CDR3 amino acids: CASSKGQGDNEQFF. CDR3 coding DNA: TGTGCCAGTAGTAAGGGACAGGGGGACAATGAGCAGTTCTTC.

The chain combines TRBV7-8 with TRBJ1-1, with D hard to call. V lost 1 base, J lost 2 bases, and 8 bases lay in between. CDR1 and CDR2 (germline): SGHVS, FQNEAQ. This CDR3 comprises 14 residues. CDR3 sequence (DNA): TGTGCCAGCAGCTTAGTAGGAGGAAACACTGAAGCTTTCTTT. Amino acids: CASSLVGGNTEAFF.

CDR3 in DNA: TGTGCCACCAGCAGAGATCCGACCCCAGGGTACTACGAGCAGTACTTC. It encodes CATSRDPTPGYYEQYF. This chain uses TRBV15 with TRBJ2-7; D perhaps matches TRBD1 (5 bases). Trimming shortened V by 0 bases and J by 3 bases, and 15 bases separated the two germline ends. Germline-derived CDR1 and CDR2 are LNHNV and YYDKDF (reference sequence). CDR3 length: 16 amino acids.

CDR3 nucleotides: TGTGCCAGCAGCTTCGGACTAGCGGGGCTTATCGGGGAGACCCAGTACTTC. Its translation: CASSFGLAGLIGETQYF. The J gene is TRBJ2-5, the V gene TRBV5-6; 12 bases align to TRBD2. This CDR3 is built from 17 residues. Germline V gene data show CDR1 as SGHDT and CDR2 as YYEEEE. V gave up 2 bases and J gave up 5 bases; unmatched junction bases: 10.

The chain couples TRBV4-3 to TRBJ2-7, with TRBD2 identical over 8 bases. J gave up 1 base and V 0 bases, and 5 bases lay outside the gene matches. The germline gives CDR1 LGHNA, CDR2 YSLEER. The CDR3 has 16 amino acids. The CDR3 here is CASSQESGGLSYEQYF. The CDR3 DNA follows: TGCGCCAGCAGCCAAGAAAGCGGGGGTTTGTCCTACGAGCAGTACTTC.

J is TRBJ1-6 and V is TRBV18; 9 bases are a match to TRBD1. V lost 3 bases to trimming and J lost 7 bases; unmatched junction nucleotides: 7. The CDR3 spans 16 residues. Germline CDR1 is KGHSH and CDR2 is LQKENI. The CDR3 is CASSPGGQGFNSPLHF. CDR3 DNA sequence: TGTGCCAGCTCACCGGGGGGACAGGGTTTCAATTCACCCCTCCACTTT.

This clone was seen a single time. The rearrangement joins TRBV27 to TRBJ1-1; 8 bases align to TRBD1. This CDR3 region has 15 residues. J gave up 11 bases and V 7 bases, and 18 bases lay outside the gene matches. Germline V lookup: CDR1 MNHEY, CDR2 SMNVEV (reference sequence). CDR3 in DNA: TGTGCCAGCAATCCTACCCCACGACCAGGGGGCTTTGCTTTCTTT. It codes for CASNPTPRPGGFAFF.

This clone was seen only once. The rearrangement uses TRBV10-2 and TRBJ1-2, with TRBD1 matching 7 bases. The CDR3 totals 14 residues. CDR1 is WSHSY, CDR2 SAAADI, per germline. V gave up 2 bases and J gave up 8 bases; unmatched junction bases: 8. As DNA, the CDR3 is TGCGCCAGCAGTGAGAAACAGGGGATGGGCGGCTACACCTTC. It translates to CASSEKQGMGGYTF.